This TCR beta chain originates from a study of neoadjuvant anti-PD-1 for oral cavity cancer. Study summary: Around day 43, patients without progression received a fourth nivolumab dose before surgery.

Germline V gene lookup returns CDR1 SGHNT and CDR2 YENEEA. Between the trimmed V and J ends, which lost 5 bases and 0 bases, there was a span of 11 bases. This CDR3 comprises 15 residues. Blood libraries mostly used approximately 0.5 ug genomic DNA, six replicates each. Only in-frame clones appear in the TCRdb table, and some are missing; sequencing was by immunoSEQ multiplex PCR. The sample yields 40,000 to 50,000 clones, approximately 80% seen once. Regarding the study as a whole: Treg/Th17 ratio rose with pretreatment blood and fell with post-treatment tumor TCRbeta clonality.

The time point here: after neoadjuvant nivolumab, at surgical resection. The patients had HPV-negative, locally advanced oral cavity squamous cell carcinoma. In regard to this clone: The antigen is not known.

This sample comprised PBMCs, obtained after nivolumab (anti-PD-1) treatment. This chain uses TRBV11-3 with TRBJ1-3; no definite D call. The source is a person aged 35 to 85 with oral cavity squamous cell carcinoma. The CDR3 DNA follows: TGTGCCAGCAGCCCCCGCAGTGACTCTGGAAACACCATATATTTT. Encoded protein: CASSPRSDSGNTIYF.